These T cell receptor beta chains were read from a single sample in a study of radiotherapy plus CTLA-4 blockade in lung cancer. The method was immunoSEQ multiplex PCR; TCRdb's version includes in-frame clones alone and lacks a portion of them. The sample contains some 66,000 clones, around 81% of which appear only once. The sequencing here drew on peripheral blood, taken from a patient treated with radiotherapy plus ipilimumab. All receptors come from a human donor with non-small cell lung cancer who had a partial response to radiotherapy plus ipilimumab. Both conserved end residues are part of each CDR3. The D gene is left open where the match is weak.

V gene: TRBV14
J gene: TRBJ1-4
D gene: TRBD1
CDR3 DNA: TGTGCCAGCAGCCCTAAGGGACAGCCAACTAATGAAAAACTGTTTTTT
CDR3 protein: CASSPKGQPTNEKLFF

V gene: TRBV9
J gene: TRBJ2-7
D gene: TRBD2
CDR3 DNA: TGTGCCAGCACTCGGACTAGTCAATCCTACGAGCAGTACTTC
CDR3 protein: CASTRTSQSYEQYF

V gene: TRBV6-1
J gene: TRBJ1-1
D gene: -
CDR3 DNA: TGTGCCAGCAGGGCCCTTTGGGGCGGGGTGACTGAAGCTTTCTTT
CDR3 protein: CASRALWGGVTEAFF

V gene: TRBV28
J gene: TRBJ2-1
D gene: TRBD1
CDR3 DNA: TGTGCCAGCAGCTCAGGACAGGGTGACTCCAATGAGCAGTTCTTC
CDR3 protein: CASSSGQGDSNEQFF

V gene: TRBV18
J gene: TRBJ2-5
D gene: TRBD2
CDR3 DNA: TGTGCCAGCTCACCTTTTAGCGGGAGCAACGTAGAGACCCAGTACTTC
CDR3 protein: CASSPFSGSNVETQYF

V gene: TRBV28
J gene: TRBJ2-5
D gene: TRBD1
CDR3 DNA: TGTGCCAGCAGTGCACGACAGGGGCAAGAGACCCAGTACTTC
CDR3 protein: CASSARQGQETQYF

V gene: TRBV10-3
J gene: TRBJ1-5
D gene: -
CDR3 DNA: TGTGCCATCAGTGACGACAATCTGGGCAATCAGCCCCAGCATTTT
CDR3 protein: CAISDDNLGNQPQHF

V gene: TRBV7-6
J gene: TRBJ2-1
D gene: -
CDR3 DNA: TGTGCCAGCAGCGGACAACAGGGAAGCGAGCAGTTCTTC
CDR3 protein: CASSGQQGSEQFF

V gene: TRBV6-4
J gene: TRBJ2-3
D gene: -
CDR3 DNA: TGTGCCAGCAGTCGGTCCGGGAGAACAGATACGCAGTATTTT
CDR3 protein: CASSRSGRTDTQYF

V gene: TRBV30
J gene: TRBJ2-1
D gene: TRBD2
CDR3 DNA: TGTGCCTGGAGTGTAGCTAGTGGGAGGGAACAGTTCTTC
CDR3 protein: CAWSVASGREQFF

V gene: TRBV7-9
J gene: TRBJ2-1
D gene: -
CDR3 DNA: TGTGCCAGCAGCTTAGTCCGGGTCAATGAGCAGTTCTTC
CDR3 protein: CASSLVRVNEQFF

V gene: TRBV28
J gene: TRBJ2-7
D gene: TRBD2
CDR3 DNA: TGTGCCAGCAGTTCCCGGACTAGCGGGAGGTACGAGCAGTACTTC
CDR3 protein: CASSSRTSGRYEQYF

V gene: TRBV6-1
J gene: TRBJ1-1
D gene: -
CDR3 DNA: TGTGCCAGCATCTCCGGGTCGACAGAGAACACTGAAGCTTTCTTT
CDR3 protein: CASISGSTENTEAFF

V gene: TRBV30
J gene: TRBJ1-3
D gene: -
CDR3 DNA: TGTGCCTGGAGTGTGTCAGTTATTGGAAACACCATATATTTT
CDR3 protein: CAWSVSVIGNTIYF

V gene: TRBV18
J gene: TRBJ2-7
D gene: TRBD2
CDR3 DNA: TGTGCCAGCTCACCACAGCGGGAAGACGAGCAGTACTTC
CDR3 protein: CASSPQREDEQYF

V gene: TRBV6-1
J gene: TRBJ2-7
D gene: -
CDR3 DNA: TGTGCCAGCAGTGACAGGGTCTACGAGCAGTACTTC
CDR3 protein: CASSDRVYEQYF

V gene: TRBV5-1
J gene: TRBJ1-2
D gene: TRBD1
CDR3 DNA: TGCGCCAGCAGCGTAATGCCGGGACAGGGGGAAGGCTACACCTTC
CDR3 protein: CASSVMPGQGEGYTF

V gene: TRBV9
J gene: TRBJ1-4
D gene: -
CDR3 DNA: TGTGCCAGCAGCGTGGGATGGGGGGGAGCTAATGAAAAACTGTTTTTT
CDR3 protein: CASSVGWGGANEKLFF

V gene: TRBV30
J gene: TRBJ2-7
D gene: -
CDR3 DNA: TGTGCCTGGAGTATAACAGATGAGCAGTACTTC
CDR3 protein: CAWSITDEQYF

V gene: TRBV27
J gene: TRBJ1-5
D gene: -
CDR3 DNA: TGTGCCAGCAGTCTTACCCCCAAGGGGAGCAATCAGCCCCAGCATTTT
CDR3 protein: CASSLTPKGSNQPQHF

V gene: TRBV19
J gene: TRBJ1-3
D gene: TRBD1
CDR3 DNA: TGTGCCACTTCACAGGGGGCGCATGGAAACACCATATATTTT
CDR3 protein: CATSQGAHGNTIYF

V gene: TRBV18
J gene: TRBJ2-5
D gene: -
CDR3 DNA: TGTGCCAGCTCACCAATTCGGGGAGAGACCCAGTACTTC
CDR3 protein: CASSPIRGETQYF

V gene: TRBV13
J gene: TRBJ2-7
D gene: -
CDR3 DNA: TGTGCCAGCAGCTCGCCCCTGACAGCAACCTACGAGCAGTACTTC
CDR3 protein: CASSSPLTATYEQYF

V gene: TRBV27
J gene: TRBJ2-3
D gene: -
CDR3 DNA: TGTGCCAGCAGTTTGGGCAGAACAGATACGCAGTATTTT
CDR3 protein: CASSLGRTDTQYF